This T cell receptor beta chain stems from a study of OX40 agonist ivuxolimab in advanced cancers. Study-level findings and limits: Relative to CD4+ cells, CD8+ T cells on average had more expanded clones. Circulating CD4+ and CD8+ T cells showed clonal expansion by week 6 at 0.1 to 3.0 mg/kg.

From germline, CDR1 is SGHDT and CDR2 YYEEEE. This CDR3 has 13 residues. V was cut by 0 bases and J by 2 bases, with 5 bases left in between. Comment on this clone: Antigen specificity is unknown.

Repertoires were generated with immunoSEQ multiplex PCR, while TCRdb's copy carries only in-frame clones and drops some. The table has around 100,000 clones, roughly 90% seen once. Here the sequenced sample was CD4+ or CD8+ T cells sorted from blood, taken in a trial of the OX40 agonist ivuxolimab. This sequence was found in an adult with an advanced solid tumor such as melanoma, head and neck, liver or kidney cancer. The chain has TRBV5-6 and TRBJ1-2; D is unresolved. CDR3 sequence reads: CASSLGGNYGYTF. CDR3 nucleotides: TGTGCCAGCAGCTTGGGGGGAAACTATGGCTACACCTTC.